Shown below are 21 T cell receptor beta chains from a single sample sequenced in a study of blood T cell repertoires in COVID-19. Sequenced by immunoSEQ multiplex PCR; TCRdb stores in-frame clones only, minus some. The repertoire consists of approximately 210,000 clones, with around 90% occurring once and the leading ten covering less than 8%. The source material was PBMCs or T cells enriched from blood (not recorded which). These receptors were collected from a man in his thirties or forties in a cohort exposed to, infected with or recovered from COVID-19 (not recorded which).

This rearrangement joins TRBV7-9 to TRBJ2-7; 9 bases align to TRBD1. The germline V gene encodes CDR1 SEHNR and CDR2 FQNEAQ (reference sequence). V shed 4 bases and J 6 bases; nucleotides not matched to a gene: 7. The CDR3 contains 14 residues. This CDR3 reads CASSWDREAFEQYF. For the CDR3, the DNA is TGTGCCAGCAGCTGGGACAGGGAAGCGTTCGAGCAGTACTTC.

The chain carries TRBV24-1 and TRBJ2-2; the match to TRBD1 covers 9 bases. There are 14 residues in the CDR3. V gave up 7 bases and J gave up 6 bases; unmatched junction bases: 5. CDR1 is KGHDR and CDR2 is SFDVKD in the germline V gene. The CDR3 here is CATRRTGVAGELFF. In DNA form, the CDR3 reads TGTGCCACCAGACGGACAGGGGTGGCCGGGGAGCTGTTTTTT.

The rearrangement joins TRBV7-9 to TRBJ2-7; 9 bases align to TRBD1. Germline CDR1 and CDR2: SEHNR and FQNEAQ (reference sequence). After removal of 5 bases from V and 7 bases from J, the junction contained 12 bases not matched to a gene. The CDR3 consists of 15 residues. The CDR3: CASSHPGQGVREQYF. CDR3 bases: TGTGCCAGCAGCCATCCGGGACAGGGAGTGAGGGAGCAGTACTTC.

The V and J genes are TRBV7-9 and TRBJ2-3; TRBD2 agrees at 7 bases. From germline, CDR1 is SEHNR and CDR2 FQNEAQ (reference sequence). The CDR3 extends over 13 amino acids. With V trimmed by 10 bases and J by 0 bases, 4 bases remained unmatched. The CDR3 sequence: CAIGRGSTDTQYF. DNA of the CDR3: TGTGCCATAGGGCGGGGGAGCACAGATACGCAGTATTTT.

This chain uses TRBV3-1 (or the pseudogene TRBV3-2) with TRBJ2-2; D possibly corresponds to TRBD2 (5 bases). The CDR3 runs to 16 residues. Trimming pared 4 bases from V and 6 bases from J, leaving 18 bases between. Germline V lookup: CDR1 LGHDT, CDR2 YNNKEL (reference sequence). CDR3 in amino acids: CASSPTTGMGSGELFF. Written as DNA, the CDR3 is TGTGCCAGCAGCCCTACTACGGGAATGGGGTCCGGGGAGCTGTTTTTT.

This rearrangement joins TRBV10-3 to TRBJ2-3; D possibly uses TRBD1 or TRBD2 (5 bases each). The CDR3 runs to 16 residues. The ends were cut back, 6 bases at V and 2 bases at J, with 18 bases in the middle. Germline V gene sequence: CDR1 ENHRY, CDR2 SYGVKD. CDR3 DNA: TGTGCCATCAGCGAGGGGCGTCCAGAGAACACAGATACGCAGTATTTT. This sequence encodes CAISEGRPENTDTQYF.

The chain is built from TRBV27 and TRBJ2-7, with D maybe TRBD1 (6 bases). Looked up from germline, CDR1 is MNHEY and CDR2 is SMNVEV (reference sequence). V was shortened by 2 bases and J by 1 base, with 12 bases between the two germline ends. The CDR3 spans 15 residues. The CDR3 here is CASSLPGQGSYEQYF. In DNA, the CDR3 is TGTGCCAGCAGTTTACCGGGACAAGGGTCCTACGAGCAGTACTTC.

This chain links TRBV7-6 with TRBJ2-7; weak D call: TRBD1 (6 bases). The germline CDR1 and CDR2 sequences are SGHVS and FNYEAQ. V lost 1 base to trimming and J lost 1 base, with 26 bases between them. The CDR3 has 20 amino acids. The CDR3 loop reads CASSLGGMGQTGTGSYEQYF. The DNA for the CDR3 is TGTGCCAGCAGCTTAGGGGGTATGGGGCAGACAGGAACGGGGTCCTACGAGCAGTACTTC.

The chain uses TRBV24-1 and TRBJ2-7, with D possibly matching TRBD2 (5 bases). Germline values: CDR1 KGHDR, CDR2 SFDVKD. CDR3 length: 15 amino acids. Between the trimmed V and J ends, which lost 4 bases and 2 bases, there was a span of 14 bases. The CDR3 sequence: CATSDNTHGAYEQYF. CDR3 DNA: TGTGCCACCAGTGACAACACCCACGGGGCCTACGAGCAGTACTTC.

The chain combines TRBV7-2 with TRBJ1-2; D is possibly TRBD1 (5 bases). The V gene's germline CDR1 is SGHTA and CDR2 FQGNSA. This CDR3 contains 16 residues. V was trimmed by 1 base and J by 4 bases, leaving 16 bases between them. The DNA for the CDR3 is TGTGCCAGCAGCTTAGATCGGATCAGGGCAGGCTATGGCTACACCTTC. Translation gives CASSLDRIRAGYGYTF.

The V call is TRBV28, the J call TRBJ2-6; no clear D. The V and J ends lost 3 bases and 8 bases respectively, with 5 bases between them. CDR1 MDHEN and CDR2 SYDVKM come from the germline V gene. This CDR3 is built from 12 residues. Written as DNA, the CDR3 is TGTGCCAGCAGTTTTGGCCCCAACGTCCTGACTTTC. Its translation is CASSFGPNVLTF.

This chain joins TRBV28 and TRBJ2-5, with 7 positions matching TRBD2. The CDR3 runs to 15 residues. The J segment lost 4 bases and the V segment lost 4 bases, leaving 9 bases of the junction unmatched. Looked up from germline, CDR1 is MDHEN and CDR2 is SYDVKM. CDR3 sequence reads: CASSWGRALRETQYF. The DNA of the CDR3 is TGTGCCAGCAGTTGGGGGAGGGCCCTAAGAGAGACCCAGTACTTC.

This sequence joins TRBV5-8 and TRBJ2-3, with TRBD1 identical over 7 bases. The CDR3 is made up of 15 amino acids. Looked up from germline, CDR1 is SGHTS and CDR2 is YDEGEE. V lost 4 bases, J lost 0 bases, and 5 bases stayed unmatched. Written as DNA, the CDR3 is TGTGCCAGCAGCCTAGGGACAGCCAGCACAGATACGCAGTATTTT. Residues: CASSLGTASTDTQYF.

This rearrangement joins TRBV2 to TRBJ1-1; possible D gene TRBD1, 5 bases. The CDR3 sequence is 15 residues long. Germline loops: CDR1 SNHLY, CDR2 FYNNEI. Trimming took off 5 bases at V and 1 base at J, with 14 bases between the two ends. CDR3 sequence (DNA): TGTGCCAGCAGTTACTTGGGACTCTCGAACACTGAAGCTTTCTTT. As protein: CASSYLGLSNTEAFF.

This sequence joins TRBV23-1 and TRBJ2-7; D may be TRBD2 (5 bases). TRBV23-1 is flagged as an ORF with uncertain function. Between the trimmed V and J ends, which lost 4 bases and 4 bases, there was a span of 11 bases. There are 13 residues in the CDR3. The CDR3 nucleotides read TGCGCCAGCAGTCCCACCGGGAAGTACGAGCAGTACTTC. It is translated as CASSPTGKYEQYF.

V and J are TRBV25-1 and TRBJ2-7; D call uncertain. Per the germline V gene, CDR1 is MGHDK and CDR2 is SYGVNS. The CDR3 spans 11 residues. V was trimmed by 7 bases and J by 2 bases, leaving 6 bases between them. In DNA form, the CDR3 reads TGTGCCAGCACTCCTGCCTACGAGCAGTACTTC. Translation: CASTPAYEQYF.

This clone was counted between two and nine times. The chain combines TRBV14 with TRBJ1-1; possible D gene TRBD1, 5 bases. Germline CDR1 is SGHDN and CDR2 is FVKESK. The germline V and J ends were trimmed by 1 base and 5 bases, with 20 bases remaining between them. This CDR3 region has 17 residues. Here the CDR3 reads CASSQVRGVEGRTEAFF. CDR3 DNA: TGTGCCAGCAGCCAAGTACGGGGGGTTGAGGGGAGAACTGAAGCTTTCTTT.

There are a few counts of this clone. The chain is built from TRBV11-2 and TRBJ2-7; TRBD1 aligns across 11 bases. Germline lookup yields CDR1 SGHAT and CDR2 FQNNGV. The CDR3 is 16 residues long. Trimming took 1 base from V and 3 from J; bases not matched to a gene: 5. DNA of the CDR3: TGTGCCAGCAGCTTAGGTGAGGGACAGGGGGTCTACGAGCAGTACTTC. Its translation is CASSLGEGQGVYEQYF.

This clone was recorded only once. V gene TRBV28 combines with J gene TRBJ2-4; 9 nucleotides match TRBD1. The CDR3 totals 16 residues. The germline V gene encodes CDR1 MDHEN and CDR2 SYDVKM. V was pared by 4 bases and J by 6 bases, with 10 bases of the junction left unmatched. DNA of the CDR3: TGTGCCAGCAGTTCCTCTAAGGACAGGGGAGGAAACATTCAGTACTTC. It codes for CASSSSKDRGGNIQYF.

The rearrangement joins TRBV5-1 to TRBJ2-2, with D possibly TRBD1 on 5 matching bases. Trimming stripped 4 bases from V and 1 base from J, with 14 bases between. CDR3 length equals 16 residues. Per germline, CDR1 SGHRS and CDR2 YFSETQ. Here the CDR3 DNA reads TGCGCCAGCAGCCCAAACCCCACAGGGAACACCGGGGAGCTGTTTTTT. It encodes CASSPNPTGNTGELFF. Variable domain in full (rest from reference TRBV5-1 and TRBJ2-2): KAGVTQTPRYLIKTRGQQVTLSCSPISGHRSVSWYQQTPGQGLQFLFEYFSETQRNKGNFPGRFSGRQFSNSRSEMNVSTLELGDSALYLCASSPNPTGNTGELFFGEGSRLTVL.

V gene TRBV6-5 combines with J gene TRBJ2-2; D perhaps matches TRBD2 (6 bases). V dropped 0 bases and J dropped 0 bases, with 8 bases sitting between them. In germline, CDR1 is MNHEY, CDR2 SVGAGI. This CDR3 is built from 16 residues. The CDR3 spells CASSYSGLPNTGELFF. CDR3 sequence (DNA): TGTGCCAGCAGTTACTCGGGACTCCCGAACACCGGGGAGCTGTTTTTT.